The 28 T cell receptor beta chains given below trace back to one sample, sequenced in a study of regulatory T cells in long-lasting Graves disease. Sample time point: persistent/refractory GD, antithyroid drugs over 5 years with positive TRAb. After RNA was extracted from PBMCs, the TCR library was made from it. The authors built TCR beta libraries using iRepertoire HTBI primers and Arm-PCR of CDR3 regions. TCRdb reprocessed the multiplex PCR reads with MiXCR, giving one entry per CDR3 protein. The profile shows around 460,000 distinct CDR3 sequences, 20% to 25% of them singletons. The source material was peripheral blood mononuclear cells (PBMCs), sampled when the disease was refractory, from a patient treated with antithyroid drugs. The receptors stem from a female donor with Graves disease.

This clonotype was seen many times. The gene calls are TRBV7-8 and TRBJ2-7; 10 nucleotides align to TRBD1. The V gene end was trimmed by 5 bases and the J gene end by 4 bases; junction bases not matched to a gene: 8. Germline V CDR1 and CDR2: SGHVS, FQNEAQ. The CDR3 runs 15 residues. CDR3 protein: CASSPGDRGTYEQYF. The CDR3 DNA reads as TGTGCCAGCAGCCCAGGGGACAGGGGCACGTACGAGCAGTACTTC. Looking up the rest from reference TRBV7-8 and TRBJ2-7 gives the full variable domain: GAGVSQSPRYKVAKRGQDVALRCDPISGHVSLFWYQQALGQGPEFLTYFQNEAQLDKSGLPSDRFFAERPEGSVSTLKIQRTQQEDSAVYLCASSPGDRGTYEQYFGPGTRLTVT.

This clonotype occurred a few times. The chain has TRBV12-5 and TRBJ1-5; a possible D gene is TRBD1 (5 bases). Germline-derived CDR1 and CDR2 are LGHNT and FRNRAP. V lost 0 bases to trimming and J lost 4 bases, with 16 bases between them. The CDR3 covers 17 residues. Here the CDR3 reads CASGLVLGDWRNQPQHF. For the CDR3, the DNA is TGTGCTAGTGGTTTGGTATTGGGGGATTGGCGTAATCAGCCCCAGCATTTT.

The count of this clonotype is one. One junction end does not reproduce the germline sequence, and a read error may be involved. The chain couples TRBV7-7 to TRBJ2-1, with D possibly TRBD2 on 5 matching bases. The germline V gene encodes CDR1 SSHAT and CDR2 FNYEAQ (reference sequence). The CDR3 extends over 13 amino acids. The CDR3, as DNA: TGTGCTAGCAGTTCCACTAGAGGCAATGAGCAGTTCTTC. Amino acids: CASSSTRGNEQFF.

V gene TRBV20-1 combines with J gene TRBJ2-7; D perhaps matches TRBD1 (5 bases). Trimming left V 5 bases short and J 3 bases short, with 17 bases between. Germline loops: CDR1 DFQATT, CDR2 SNEGSKA (reference sequence). CDR3 length: 14 residues. CDR3 nucleotide sequence: TGCAGTGCTCAATCCACCCCAACAGGCTACGAGCAGTACTTC. Amino acid sequence: CSAQSTPTGYEQYF.

The V gene is TRBV29-1, the J gene TRBJ2-7; 7 bases are shared with TRBD2. This CDR3 is built from 13 residues. The germline V gene encodes CDR1 SQVTM and CDR2 ANQGSEA. The ends lost 4 bases at V and 2 bases at J; junction bases unmatched: 5. The CDR3 spells CSVVGGSPYEQYF. CDR3 in DNA: TGCAGCGTTGTCGGGGGGTCACCCTACGAGCAGTACTTC.

Here the CDR3 reads CASSESGEKLFF. The CDR3 DNA reads TGCGCCAGCAGTGAGTCCGGGGAAAAACTGTTTTTT. The chain links TRBV10-2 to TRBJ1-4, with D unresolved. Germline V gives CDR1 WSHSY, CDR2 SAAADI. V was pared by 0 bases and J by 8 bases, with 4 bases between. CDR3 length: 12 amino acids.

This clonotype appeared many times. The V and J genes are TRBV6-2 or TRBV6-3 and TRBJ1-1, with 7 nucleotides matching TRBD1. After removal of 8 bases from V and 7 bases from J, the junction contained 13 bases not matched to a gene. The germline CDR1 and CDR2 sequences are MNHEY and SVGEGT. CDR3 length equals 14 residues. CDR3 coding DNA: TGTGCCAGCTGGGGAACAGGGGCCGCAGGTGAAGCTTTCTTT. This codes for CASWGTGAAGEAFF.

This clonotype was detected many times. The J gene is TRBJ1-1, the V gene TRBV6-1; D ambiguous. Deletions cut 2 bases from V and 0 bases from J, with 13 bases between. This CDR3 has 16 amino acids. CDR1 is MNHNS and CDR2 is SASEGT in the germline V gene. CDR3 sequence: CASSESRVPMNTEAFF. For the CDR3, the DNA is TGTGCCAGCAGTGAATCTAGGGTACCAATGAACACTGAAGCTTTCTTT.

This clonotype has at least ten counts. The V and J genes are TRBV5-1 and TRBJ2-7, with 7 positions matching TRBD1. Germline CDR1 is SGHRS and CDR2 is YFSETQ. This CDR3 region has 15 residues. Losses at the gene ends were 3 bases for V and 6 bases for J; bases not matched to a gene: 12. This chain's CDR3 is CASSYQIGGASEQYF. As DNA, the CDR3 is TGCGCCAGCAGCTACCAGATAGGGGGCGCTTCCGAGCAGTACTTC.

CDR3: CAWRVGGGYTF. CDR3 coding DNA: TGTGCCTGGAGGGTCGGGGGTGGCTACACCTTC. The chain links TRBV30 to TRBJ1-2; D may be TRBD1 (5 bases). Trimming pared 3 bases from V and 7 bases from J, leaving 9 bases between. The CDR3 length is 11 residues. From germline, CDR1 is GTSNPN and CDR2 SVGIG (reference sequence).

The chain recombines TRBV4-1 with TRBJ1-2; 8 nucleotides match TRBD1. Germline assignment: CDR1 MGHRA and CDR2 YSYEKL. This CDR3 is built from 15 residues. The trim removed 4 bases at V and 3 bases at J, leaving 7 bases unmatched. CDR3 loop: CASSPSDRDYYGYTF. Here the CDR3 DNA reads TGCGCCAGCAGCCCATCGGACAGGGACTACTATGGCTACACCTTC.

This clonotype was observed a handful of times. J is TRBJ2-5 and V is TRBV20-1; TRBD2 matches 13 bases. The CDR3 contains 16 residues. Germline V CDR1 and CDR2: DFQATT, SNEGSKA (reference sequence). V gave up 6 bases and J gave up 2 bases; unmatched junction bases: 9. This chain's CDR3 is CSAQPGLAGSQETQYF. In DNA form, the CDR3 reads TGCAGTGCCCAGCCGGGACTAGCGGGGAGTCAAGAGACCCAGTACTTC.

This clonotype was detected many times. The chain recombines TRBV3-1 with TRBJ2-2; TRBD2 agrees at 9 bases. Looked up from germline, CDR1 is LGHDT and CDR2 is YNNKEL (reference sequence). This CDR3 has 16 residues. The V gene end was trimmed by 3 bases and the J gene end by 5 bases; junction bases not matched to a gene: 7. The CDR3 DNA is TGTGCCAGCAGCCATATTAGCGGGAGTGCGACCGGGGAGCTGTTTTTT. This encodes CASSHISGSATGELFF.

This clonotype was seen at least ten times. The rearrangement uses TRBV10-1 and TRBJ1-1; 7 nucleotides match TRBD1. V shed 6 bases, J shed 6 bases, and the junction held 13 bases outside the gene matches. CDR1 is WNHNN, CDR2 SYGVQD, per germline (reference sequence). This CDR3 is built from 15 residues. CDR3 loop: CASRPAQGQEAEAFF. The CDR3 DNA follows: TGCGCCAGCAGGCCCGCACAGGGGCAGGAGGCTGAAGCTTTCTTT.

This clonotype was observed a few times. The chain carries TRBV28 and TRBJ1-5, with D possibly being TRBD1 (6 bases). Germline V gene lookup returns CDR1 MDHEN and CDR2 SYDVKM. Trimming left V 3 bases short and J 3 bases short, with 21 bases between. CDR3 size: 18 residues. This chain's CDR3 is CASSFKDRFHRDNQPQHF. CDR3 coding DNA: TGTGCCAGCAGTTTTAAAGACAGGTTTCATCGGGACAATCAGCCCCAGCATTTT.

V usage is TRBV6-2 or TRBV6-3 and J usage is TRBJ2-7; possible D gene TRBD1, 5 bases. The CDR3 extends over 12 amino acids. The germline V gene encodes CDR1 MNHEY and CDR2 SVGEGT. Deletions cut 10 bases from V and 3 bases from J, with 13 bases between. CDR3 protein: CAIRGHSYEQYF. As DNA, the CDR3 is TGTGCCATCAGAGGACATAGCTACGAGCAGTACTTC.

The table lists this clonotype with many counts. The rearrangement uses TRBV2 and TRBJ1-1; 7 nucleotides agree with TRBD1. Trimming cost V 8 bases and J 1 base; bases outside gene matches: 7. CDR1 and CDR2 from the germline V gene are SNHLY and FYNNEI. This CDR3 is built from 14 residues. The CDR3 reads CASGRGQSNTEAFF. Written as DNA, the CDR3 is TGTGCCAGCGGCCGGGGACAGTCGAACACTGAAGCTTTCTTT.

The chain links TRBV9 to TRBJ2-7; 7 positions agree with TRBD1. This CDR3 region has 14 residues. The V and J ends lost 4 bases and 6 bases, in that order; junction bases with no gene match: 10. Germline V gene lookup returns CDR1 SGDLS and CDR2 YYNGEE. The CDR3 nucleotides read TGTGCCAGCAGCTCCGGGACAGAGAGGGGCGAGCAGTACTTC. As protein: CASSSGTERGEQYF.

The rearrangement joins TRBV5-1 to TRBJ2-2; D gene unclear. CDR3 size: 15 residues. V was cut by 0 bases and J by 0 bases, with 6 bases left in between. Germline values: CDR1 SGHRS, CDR2 YFSETQ. CDR3 in amino acids: CASSLGFANTGELFF. The CDR3 DNA reads TGCGCCAGCAGCTTGGGGTTCGCGAACACCGGGGAGCTGTTTTTT.

This clonotype was seen ten or more times. The rearrangement links TRBV7-9 to TRBJ2-7; D remains unclear. This CDR3 is 14 amino acids long. The ends were cut back, 0 bases at V and 0 bases at J, with 6 bases in the middle. The germline gives CDR1 SEHNR, CDR2 FQNEAQ (reference sequence). In DNA, the CDR3 is TGTGCCAGCAGCTTAGCACCGCCCTCCTACGAGCAGTACTTC. It specifies CASSLAPPSYEQYF.

The chain employs TRBV7-2 and TRBJ1-1; unclear D gene. There are 13 residues in the CDR3. Per germline, CDR1 SGHTA and CDR2 FQGNSA. Trimming removed 5 bases from V and 5 bases from J, with 12 bases in between. In nucleotides, the CDR3 is TGTGCCAGCAGCGCCCGGCGGGGAACTGAAGCTTTCTTT. It is translated as CASSARRGTEAFF.

This clonotype was counted many times. The CDR3 coding sequence is TGTGCCAGCAGTTTAAGAGCAGAGGAGACCCAGTACTTC. Its translation is CASSLRAEETQYF. The rearrangement uses TRBV12-3 or TRBV12-4 and TRBJ2-5; D not resolved. V was pared by 2 bases and J by 5 bases, with 9 bases between. CDR3 size: 13 residues.

V gene TRBV3-1 combines with J gene TRBJ1-5; D is unclear. The CDR3 consists of 13 residues. V lost 2 bases, J lost 3 bases, and 5 bases lay in between. From germline, CDR1 is LGHDT and CDR2 YNNKEL (reference sequence). The CDR3 sequence is CASSQQNNQPQHF. CDR3 in DNA: TGTGCCAGCAGCCAACAGAACAATCAGCCCCAGCATTTT.

At least ten counts were recorded for this clonotype. The rearrangement joins TRBV20-1 to TRBJ2-5; possible D gene TRBD2, 5 bases. Germline CDR1 reads DFQATT; CDR2 reads SNEGSKA (reference sequence). The V end lost 0 bases, the J end lost 3 bases, and 11 bases lay between the germline ends. The CDR3 runs 14 residues. The DNA of the CDR3 is TGCAGTGCTAGAGATGGAGGTACAAAAGAGACCCAGTACTTC. It is translated as CSARDGGTKETQYF.

The V gene is TRBV28, the J gene TRBJ2-7, with 10 bases identical to TRBD2. From germline, CDR1 is MDHEN and CDR2 SYDVKM. CDR3 length equals 15 residues. With V trimmed by 7 bases and J by 1 base, 7 bases remained unmatched. The CDR3 nucleotides read TGTGCCAGCAAAGGACTAGCGGACTTATCCTACGAGCAGTACTTC. This translates into CASKGLADLSYEQYF.

This chain connects TRBV5-1 to TRBJ2-3, with unresolved D. This CDR3 spans 14 amino acids. Trimming removed 0 bases at V and 6 bases at J, with 11 bases between. From germline, CDR1 is SGHRS and CDR2 YFSETQ. Here the CDR3 reads CASSLAQGMDTQYF. The CDR3 DNA follows: TGCGCCAGCAGCTTGGCCCAAGGGATGGATACGCAGTATTTT.

This sequence joins TRBV7-3 and TRBJ2-5; D is perhaps TRBD1 (5 bases). V shed 5 bases and J shed 2 bases, with 9 bases lying between them. The germline V gene has CDR1 SGHTA and CDR2 FQGTGA. The CDR3 sequence is 13 residues long. Here the CDR3 reads CASSPDRQETQYF. Here the CDR3 DNA reads TGTGCCAGCAGCCCCGACAGACAAGAGACCCAGTACTTC. The variable domain in full, completed from reference TRBV7-3 and TRBJ2-5, reads GAGVSQTPSNKVTEKGKYVELRCDPISGHTALYWYRQSLGQGPEFLIYFQGTGAADDSGLPNDRFFAVRPEGSVSTLKIQRTERGDSAVYLCASSPDRQETQYFGPGTRLLVL.

This clonotype appeared many times. CDR3 bases: TGTGCCAGCAGTTGGGACAGGTTCGTCTATGGCTACACCTTC. Translating it yields CASSWDRFVYGYTF. This chain joins TRBV2 and TRBJ1-2; 8 bases align to TRBD1. Germline V gene lookup returns CDR1 SNHLY and CDR2 FYNNEI. CDR3 length: 14 amino acids. Germline trimming cut 5 bases from V and 4 bases from J; bases unmatched to any gene: 6.